This entry describes one T cell receptor (beta chain). Authors' methods: Reference gene primer amplification yielded estimated nucleated cell counts. Clones were read by immunoSEQ multiplex PCR, and TCRdb kept only the in-frame ones, dropping some. The D gene and trimming were derived from the DNA, and the V and J assignments and clone size from that table. The profile shows approximately 170,000 clones, over 75% of them singletons. This sample is drawn from a study of blood T cell repertoires in COVID-19. Whole-study context: There were acute and convalescent COVID-19 samples, and they came from the United States, Italy and Spain.

The sequence was obtained from a woman aged 45-59 years with acute or convalescent COVID-19. Sequencing was done on a sample of peripheral blood.

Here the CDR3 reads CASSSWTSGRGNEQFF. The CDR3 DNA sequence: TGTGCCAGCAGTTCATGGACTAGCGGGAGGGGGAATGAGCAGTTCTTC. V and J are TRBV28 and TRBJ2-1, with 15 positions matching TRBD2. The CDR3 is 16 amino acids. The germline V gene has CDR1 MDHEN and CDR2 SYDVKM. Trimming cost V 4 bases and J 7 bases; bases outside gene matches: 5.